These 3 T cell receptor beta chains were sequenced from one sample in a study of low-dose radiotherapy and immunotherapy resistance in tumors. Time point: before trial treatment. With TRAV- and TRBV-specific primers, first-strand cDNA was made, covering the alpha and beta chains. Using a constant-region primer together with a V-primer adapter, TCRs were subjected to around 20 PCR cycles of amplification. Using its own MiXCR run on the reads, TCRdb lists one record per CDR3 protein. The sample lists around 68,000 distinct CDR3 sequences, around 27% occurring once. The specimen comprised PBMCs, sampled before treatment. These receptors originate from a male donor with rectosigmoid adenocarcinoma.

This clonotype showed up just once. The chain combines TRBV20-1 with TRBJ2-5; D call uncertain. The CDR3 has 14 residues. The V gene lost 3 bases and the J gene lost 1 base, with 12 bases spanning the gap. From germline, CDR1 is DFQATT and CDR2 SNEGSKA (reference sequence). The CDR3 region is CSASSQFIQETQYF. CDR3 in DNA: TGCAGTGCTAGCTCGCAGTTCATCCAAGAGACCCAGTACTTC.

This clonotype was seen more than once but under ten times. This rearrangement joins TRBV28 to TRBJ2-7; TRBD1 matches at 7 bases. Germline V gene lookup returns CDR1 MDHEN and CDR2 SYDVKM. This CDR3 has 15 residues. The V and J ends lost 3 bases and 4 bases, in that order; junction bases with no gene match: 9. CDR3 protein: CASSLYDRVRYEQYF. CDR3 coding DNA: TGTGCCAGCAGTTTGTATGACAGGGTACGGTACGAGCAGTACTTC.

The chain employs TRBV5-4 and TRBJ2-2; the D is unclear. The CDR3 contains 15 residues. V lost 2 bases to trimming and J lost 1 base, with 9 bases between them. CDR1 is SGHNT, CDR2 YYREEE, per germline (reference sequence). The CDR3 spells CASSFDHGNTGELFF. Written as DNA, the CDR3 is TGTGCCAGCAGCTTCGACCACGGGAACACCGGGGAGCTGTTTTTT.